Included here is one T cell receptor beta chain sequence, with context. Its matching antigen is unknown. TCRdb's copy holds only in-frame clones and misses some; the assay was immunoSEQ multiplex PCR. Here the sample spans under 100,000 clones, around 94% being singletons. This entry is derived from a study of Tregs in tolerant kidney transplant recipients. Study results and caveats: Biological reproducibility was not directly addressed in this study. Expanding Tregs on activated donor B cells appeared to best identify donor-specific TCRbeta clones.

Germline CDR1 is SEHNR and CDR2 is FQNEAQ (reference sequence). The CDR3 totals 14 residues. Deletions cut 1 base from V and 3 bases from J, with 9 bases between. This TCR was recovered from a human donor in good health. The chain is built from TRBV7-9 and TRBJ1-1; unclear D gene. The sample was CD8+ T cells from blood. The CDR3 DNA reads as TGTGCCAGCAGCTTAGGACCCGGGGACACTGAAGCTTTCTTT. Translating gives CASSLGPGDTEAFF. The full variable domain, its missing parts supplied by reference TRBV7-9 and TRBJ1-1, is DTGVSQNPRHKITKRGQNVTFRCDPISEHNRLYWYRQTLGQGPEFLTYFQNEAQLEKSRLLSDRFSAERPKGSFSTLEIQRTEQGDSAMYLCASSLGPGDTEAFFGQGTRLTVV.